This T cell receptor (beta chain) derives from a study of healthy donors' naive CD4 and CD8 T cells. The overall study: For TCR alpha, new primers spanned all functional IMGT alpha genes. Broader study findings: Positive CDR3 charge linked to CD4+ cells, negative to CD8+ cells. Chains were not paired, since alpha and beta were sequenced in bulk.

Germline CDR1 reads LNHDA; CDR2 reads SQIVND (reference sequence). CDR3 size: 14 residues. Comment on this clonotype: Its target is unknown. Germline is not matched at one junction end, which may reflect a read error.

Starting from approximately 500 ng of total RNA, TCR libraries were made with linear amplification. TCRdb re-called the reads with MiXCR, one entry per CDR3 protein. The table includes approximately 180,000 distinct CDR3 sequences, around 70% detected once. This TCR was recovered from a pool of human donors in good health; the sample pools cells from several healthy donors. V usage is TRBV19 and J usage is TRBJ1-6; possible D gene TRBD1, 5 bases. The sequenced sample was naive CD4+ and CD8+ T cells sorted from blood, pooled from several donors. The CDR3 loop reads CASSMGVPLSTLHF. CDR3 in DNA: TGTGCCAGTAGTATGGGGGTTCCCCTTTCAACCCTCCACTTT. The variable domain in full, with the rest retrieved from reference TRBV19 and TRBJ1-6, is DGGITQSPKYLFRKEGQNVTLSCEQNLNHDAMYWYRQDPGQGLRLIYYSQIVNDFQKGDIAEGYSVSREKKESFPLTVTSAQKNPTAFYLCASSMGVPLSTLHFGNGTRLTVT.